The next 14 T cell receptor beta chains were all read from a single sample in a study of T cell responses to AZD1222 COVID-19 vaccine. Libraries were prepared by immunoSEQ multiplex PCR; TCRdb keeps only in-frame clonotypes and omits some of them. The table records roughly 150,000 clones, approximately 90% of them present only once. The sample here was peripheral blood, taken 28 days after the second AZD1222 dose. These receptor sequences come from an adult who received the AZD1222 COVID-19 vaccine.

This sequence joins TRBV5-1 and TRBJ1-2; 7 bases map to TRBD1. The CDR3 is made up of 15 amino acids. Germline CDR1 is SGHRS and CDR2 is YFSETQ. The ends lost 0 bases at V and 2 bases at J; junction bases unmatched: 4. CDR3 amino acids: CASSLVQGGNYGYTF. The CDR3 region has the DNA TGCGCCAGCAGCTTGGTTCAGGGGGGGAACTATGGCTACACCTTC.

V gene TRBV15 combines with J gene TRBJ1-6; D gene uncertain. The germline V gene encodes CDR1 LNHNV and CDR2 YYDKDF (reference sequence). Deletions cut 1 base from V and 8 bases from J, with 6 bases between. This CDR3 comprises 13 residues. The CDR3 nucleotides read TGTGCCACCAGCAGAGCCAAGGATTCACCCCTCCACTTT. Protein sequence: CATSRAKDSPLHF.

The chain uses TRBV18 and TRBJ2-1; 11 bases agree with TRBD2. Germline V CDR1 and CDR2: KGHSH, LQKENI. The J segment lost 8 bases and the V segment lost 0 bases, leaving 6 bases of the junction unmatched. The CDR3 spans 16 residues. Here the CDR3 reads CASSPPVLAGVDEQFF. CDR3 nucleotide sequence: TGTGCCAGCTCACCACCCGTACTAGCGGGAGTGGATGAGCAGTTCTTC.

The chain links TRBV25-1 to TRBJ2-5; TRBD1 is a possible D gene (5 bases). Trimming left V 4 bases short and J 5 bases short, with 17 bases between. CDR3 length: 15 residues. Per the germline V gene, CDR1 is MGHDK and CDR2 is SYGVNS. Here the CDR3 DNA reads TGTGCCAGCAGTGTAACGACCCCAGGGCGGGAGACCCAGTACTTC. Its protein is CASSVTTPGRETQYF.

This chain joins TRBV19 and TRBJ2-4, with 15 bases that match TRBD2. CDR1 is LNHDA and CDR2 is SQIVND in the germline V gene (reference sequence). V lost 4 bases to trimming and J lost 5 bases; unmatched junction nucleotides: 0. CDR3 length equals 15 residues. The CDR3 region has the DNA TGTGCCAGTAGTAGGACTAGCGGGGGGGAAAACATTCAGTACTTC. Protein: CASSRTSGGENIQYF.

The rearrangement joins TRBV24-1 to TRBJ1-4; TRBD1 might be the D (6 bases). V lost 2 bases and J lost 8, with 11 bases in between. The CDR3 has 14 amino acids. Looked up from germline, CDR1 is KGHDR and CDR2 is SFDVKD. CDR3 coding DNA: TGTGCCACCAGTGATTCGGCAGGGGCCGAAAAACTGTTTTTT. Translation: CATSDSAGAEKLFF.

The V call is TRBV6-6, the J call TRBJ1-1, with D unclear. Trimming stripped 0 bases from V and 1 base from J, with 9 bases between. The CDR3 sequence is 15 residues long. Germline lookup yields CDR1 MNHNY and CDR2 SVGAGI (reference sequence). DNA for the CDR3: TGTGCCAGCAGTTACTCAGGCCGACAGAACACTGAAGCTTTCTTT. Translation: CASSYSGRQNTEAFF.

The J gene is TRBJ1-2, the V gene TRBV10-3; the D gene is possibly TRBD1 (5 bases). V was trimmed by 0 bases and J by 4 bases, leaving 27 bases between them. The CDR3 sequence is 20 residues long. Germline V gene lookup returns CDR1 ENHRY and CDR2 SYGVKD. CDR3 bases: TGTGCCATCAGTGAGTCCATCCCTAAAGGGGCGCGGAATTTTTCCTATGGCTACACCTTC. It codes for CAISESIPKGARNFSYGYTF.

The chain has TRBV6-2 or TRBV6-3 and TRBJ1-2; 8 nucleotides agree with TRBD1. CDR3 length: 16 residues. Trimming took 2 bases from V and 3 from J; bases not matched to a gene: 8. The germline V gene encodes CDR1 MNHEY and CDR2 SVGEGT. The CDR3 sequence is CASSYGGTGQYYGYTF. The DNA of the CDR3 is TGTGCCAGCAGTTACGGGGGGACAGGACAGTACTATGGCTACACCTTC.

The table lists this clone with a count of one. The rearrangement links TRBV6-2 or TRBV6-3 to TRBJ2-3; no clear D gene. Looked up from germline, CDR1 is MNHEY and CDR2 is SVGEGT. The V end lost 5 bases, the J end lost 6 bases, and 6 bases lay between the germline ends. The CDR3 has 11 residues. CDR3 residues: CASSKGDTQYF. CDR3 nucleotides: TGTGCCAGCAGTAAAGGGGATACGCAGTATTTT.

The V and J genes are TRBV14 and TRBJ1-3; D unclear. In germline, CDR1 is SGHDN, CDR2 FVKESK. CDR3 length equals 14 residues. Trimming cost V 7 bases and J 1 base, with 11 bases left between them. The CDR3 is CASTPLASGNTIYF. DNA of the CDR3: TGTGCCAGCACGCCGCTGGCTTCTGGAAACACCATATATTTT.

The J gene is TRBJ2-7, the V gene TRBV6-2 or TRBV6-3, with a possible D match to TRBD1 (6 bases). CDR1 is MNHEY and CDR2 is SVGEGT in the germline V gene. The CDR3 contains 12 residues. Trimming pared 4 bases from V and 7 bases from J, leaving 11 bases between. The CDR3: CASSWTDREQYF. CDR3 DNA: TGTGCCAGCAGTTGGACAGACAGGGAGCAGTACTTC.

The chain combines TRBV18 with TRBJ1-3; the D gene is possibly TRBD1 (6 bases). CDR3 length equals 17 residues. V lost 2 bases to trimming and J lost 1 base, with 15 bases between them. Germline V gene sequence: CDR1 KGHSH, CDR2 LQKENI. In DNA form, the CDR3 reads TGTGCCAGCTCACCAGCGCCGGGGGGGGCTTCTGGAAACACCATATATTTT. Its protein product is CASSPAPGGASGNTIYF.

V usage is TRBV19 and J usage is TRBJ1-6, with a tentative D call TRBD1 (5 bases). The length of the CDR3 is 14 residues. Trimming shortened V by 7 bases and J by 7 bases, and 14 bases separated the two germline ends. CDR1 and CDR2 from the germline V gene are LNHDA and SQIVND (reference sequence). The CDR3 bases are TGTGCCAGTACCTGGGGGAACAGGAATTCACCCCTCCACTTT. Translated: CASTWGNRNSPLHF.